Below are 25 T cell receptor beta chains sequenced from a single sample in a study of blood T cell repertoires in COVID-19. Produced via immunoSEQ multiplex PCR; TCRdb's table is partial and in-frame only. The sample has around 80,000 clones, about four fifths seen once; the top ten hold less than 11%. Sequenced input: peripheral blood. The receptors shown here come from a man in his sixties with acute or convalescent COVID-19.

V gene TRBV18 combines with J gene TRBJ2-1; D unresolved. The CDR3 length is 15 residues. The germline V and J ends were trimmed by 6 bases and 6 bases, with 18 bases remaining between them. Per germline, CDR1 KGHSH and CDR2 LQKENI. This CDR3 reads CASSPSSRSGNEQFF. DNA of the CDR3: TGTGCCAGCTCTCCAAGCAGTAGGTCGGGCAATGAGCAGTTCTTC.

This chain uses TRBV28 with TRBJ2-4, with a weak D call TRBD1 (5 bases). The V and J ends lost 2 bases and 8 bases respectively, with 10 bases between them. The CDR3 contains 13 residues. Germline lookup yields CDR1 MDHEN and CDR2 SYDVKM. CDR3 DNA: TGTGCCAGCAGTTTAGGGCAGGGATACATTCAGTACTTC. Translation gives CASSLGQGYIQYF.

This chain connects TRBV7-2 to TRBJ1-5, with 7 bases fitting TRBD1. Trimming took 5 bases from V and 6 from J; bases not matched to a gene: 13. The CDR3 runs 16 residues. Per the germline V gene, CDR1 is SGHTA and CDR2 is FQGNSA. The CDR3 protein is CASSPSWRGLGQPQHF. The CDR3 nucleotides are TGTGCCAGCAGCCCCTCGTGGAGGGGGCTAGGTCAGCCCCAGCATTTT.

The V call is TRBV5-1, the J call TRBJ2-3; 7 bases fit TRBD2. V shed 4 bases and J 0 bases; nucleotides not matched to a gene: 5. Germline V lookup: CDR1 SGHRS, CDR2 YFSETQ. The CDR3 consists of 15 residues. CDR3 DNA: TGCGCCAGCAGCCAAACTAGCGAGAGCACAGATACGCAGTATTTT. Protein product: CASSQTSESTDTQYF.

This clone has more than one count but fewer than ten. V gene TRBV14 combines with J gene TRBJ2-2; TRBD2 might be the D (5 bases). Trimming stripped 3 bases from V and 13 bases from J, with 18 bases between. Germline V lookup: CDR1 SGHDN, CDR2 FVKESK. The CDR3 is 14 amino acids. The CDR3 DNA is TGTGCCAGCAGCCAGAAGGGAGACCGCCCAGGGCTGTTTTTT. Translation: CASSQKGDRPGLFF. The whole variable domain, remainder taken from reference TRBV14 and TRBJ2-2, is EAGVTQFPSHSVIEKGQTVTLRCDPISGHDNLYWYRRVMGKEIKFLLHFVKESKQDESGMPNNRFLAERTGGTYSTLKVQPAELEDSGVYFCASSQKGDRPGLFFGEGSRLTVL.

The genes are TRBV7-8 and TRBJ2-1; 14 bases line up with TRBD2. The CDR3 has 18 amino acids. V lost 5 bases, J lost 6 bases, and 12 bases stayed unmatched. The germline gives CDR1 SGHVS, CDR2 FQNEAQ. In DNA, the CDR3 is TGTGCCAGCAGCCTCCGACTAGCGGGAGGGAAGGTCATCAATGAGCAGTTCTTC. Amino acid sequence: CASSLRLAGGKVINEQFF.

This clone appeared once. The rearrangement joins TRBV5-1 to TRBJ1-3, with 8 bases matching TRBD1. V lost 2 bases, J lost 6 bases, and 4 bases stayed unmatched. The CDR3 is 14 amino acids. Germline values: CDR1 SGHRS, CDR2 YFSETQ. This CDR3 is CASSLQGVENTIYF. CDR3 DNA sequence: TGCGCCAGCAGCTTACAGGGGGTGGAAAACACCATATATTTT.

The gene calls are TRBV10-3 and TRBJ1-2, with no clear D. V lost 6 bases to trimming and J lost 5 bases, with 13 bases between them. The CDR3 spans 13 residues. Germline V gene sequence: CDR1 ENHRY, CDR2 SYGVKD. In DNA form, the CDR3 reads TGTGCCATCAGCGCCGGGTTGGCGTATGGCTACACCTTC. Protein product: CAISAGLAYGYTF.

This clone was picked up a small number of times. V usage is TRBV19 and J usage is TRBJ1-2; D possibly corresponds to TRBD1 (6 bases). V gave up 4 bases and J gave up 4 bases, with 13 bases separating them. CDR3 size: 14 residues. Per germline, CDR1 LNHDA and CDR2 SQIVND (reference sequence). In nucleotides, the CDR3 is TGTGCCAGTAGTACGCAACAGGGCCTCTATGGCTACACCTTC. The encoded protein is CASSTQQGLYGYTF.

This clone appeared once. This chain links TRBV6-5 with TRBJ1-2; TRBD1 aligns across 11 bases. The V and J ends lost 7 bases and 9 bases, in that order; junction bases with no gene match: 7. The CDR3 contains 13 residues. The germline CDR1 and CDR2 sequences are MNHEY and SVGAGI. The CDR3: CASIPGQGDSYTF. CDR3 nucleotides: TGTGCCAGCATCCCGGGACAGGGGGATAGCTACACCTTC.

As concerns this clone: A junction end diverges from the germline sequence, so it may reflect a read error. V usage is TRBV7-7 and J usage is TRBJ2-2; D remains unclear. Germline assignment: CDR1 SSHAT and CDR2 FNYEAQ (reference sequence). This CDR3 region has 17 residues. This CDR3 is CASSLDRGRTNTGELFF. The DNA of the CDR3 is TGTGCTAGCAGCTTAGATAGAGGCCGTACGAACACCGGGGAGCTGTTTTTT.

In regard to this clone: Different DNA sequences within this sample yield the same CDR3. The chain recombines TRBV6-5 with TRBJ1-5; the D is unclear. Per germline, CDR1 MNHEY and CDR2 SVGAGI. V lost 3 bases to trimming and J lost 0 bases, with 9 bases between them. The CDR3 sequence is 15 residues long. The CDR3 here is CASSYSQYSNQPQHF. The CDR3, as DNA: TGTGCCAGCAGTTATAGTCAATATAGCAATCAGCCCCAGCATTTT.

The chain uses TRBV7-2 and TRBJ1-6, with a tentative D call TRBD1 (6 bases). Looked up from germline, CDR1 is SGHTA and CDR2 is FQGNSA. This CDR3 contains 16 residues. Trimming took off 5 bases at V and 3 bases at J, with 14 bases between the two ends. The CDR3 sequence: CASSPQTGFYNSPLHF. The CDR3 nucleotides are TGTGCCAGCAGCCCCCAAACAGGGTTCTATAATTCACCCCTCCACTTT.

This clone occurred a few times. This chain uses TRBV11-3 with TRBJ2-1; D perhaps matches TRBD2 (6 bases). The CDR3 covers 13 residues. Germline CDR1 SGHNT, CDR2 YENEEA. V shed 5 bases and J shed 8 bases, with 13 bases lying between them. The CDR3 DNA follows: TGTGCCAGCAGCCCTAGTCCGGGGGATGAGCAGTTCTTC. Amino acids: CASSPSPGDEQFF.

This chain links TRBV5-1 with TRBJ2-7; 10 bases agree with TRBD1. CDR3 length equals 15 residues. Trimming cost V 0 bases and J 3 bases; bases outside gene matches: 3. The V gene's germline CDR1 is SGHRS and CDR2 YFSETQ. CDR3 DNA: TGCGCCAGCAGCTTGGATGGGACAGGGGTCTACGAGCAGTACTTC. Translated, it gives CASSLDGTGVYEQYF.

The gene calls are TRBV6-5 and TRBJ2-7; maybe TRBD2 (6 bases). V dropped 4 bases and J dropped 1 base, with 8 bases sitting between them. This CDR3 has 13 amino acids. Germline assignment: CDR1 MNHEY and CDR2 SVGAGI. CDR3 DNA sequence: TGTGCCAGCAGTTCGAGCGGGTCCTACGAGCAGTACTTC. Its translation: CASSSSGSYEQYF.

This chain uses TRBV6-2 or TRBV6-3 with TRBJ2-7, with TRBD1 matching over 11 bases. Germline CDR1 MNHEY, CDR2 SVGEGT. The CDR3 covers 15 residues. Losses at the gene ends were 2 bases for V and 10 bases for J; bases not matched to a gene: 10. CDR3 region: CASSYPTGQGGIQYF. The CDR3 nucleotides read TGTGCCAGCAGTTACCCTACGGGACAGGGGGGGATTCAGTACTTC.

The rearrangement uses TRBV7-2 and TRBJ2-3; D not resolved. Between the trimmed V and J ends, which lost 3 bases and 0 bases, there was a span of 10 bases. The CDR3 is 15 amino acids. The germline CDR1 and CDR2 sequences are SGHTA and FQGNSA. The DNA for the CDR3 is TGTGCCAGCAGCTTGACTGATTTTAGCACAGATACGCAGTATTTT. Amino acids: CASSLTDFSTDTQYF.

This clone appeared a few times. The V and J genes are TRBV24-1 and TRBJ1-1; tentative D call: TRBD1 (6 bases). This CDR3 has 14 amino acids. The germline V gene has CDR1 KGHDR and CDR2 SFDVKD. The V end lost 4 bases, the J end lost 0 bases, and 8 bases lay between the germline ends. CDR3 sequence (DNA): TGTGCCACCAGTGACAGGGGTATGAACACTGAAGCTTTCTTT. Amino acids: CATSDRGMNTEAFF.

J is TRBJ1-3 and V is TRBV28; D is perhaps TRBD1 (5 bases). Trimming left V 3 bases short and J 6 bases short, with 12 bases between. Per germline, CDR1 MDHEN and CDR2 SYDVKM. The CDR3 loop spans 14 amino acids. CDR3 coding DNA: TGTGCCAGCAGTTTGGGGGGGACCCTAAACACCATATATTTT. Encoded protein: CASSLGGTLNTIYF.

In this sample, this clone turned up once. The sample carries other DNA sequences with the same CDR3. This chain connects TRBV7-2 to TRBJ2-5; D might be TRBD1 (6 bases). CDR1 is SGHTA, CDR2 FQGNSA, per germline. V was cut by 5 bases and J by 5 bases, with 12 bases left in between. The CDR3 is made up of 13 amino acids. The CDR3 sequence: CASSPDRIETQYF. CDR3 nucleotide sequence: TGTGCCAGCAGCCCAGACAGGATTGAGACCCAGTACTTC.

This sequence joins TRBV7-2 and TRBJ2-1, with 14 bases fitting TRBD2. V gave up 1 base and J gave up 13 bases; unmatched junction bases: 3. This CDR3 is 14 amino acids long. The germline V gene encodes CDR1 SGHTA and CDR2 FQGNSA. CDR3 protein: CASSLEGLAGDQFF. DNA for the CDR3: TGTGCCAGCAGCTTAGAGGGACTAGCGGGAGATCAGTTCTTC.

A word on this clone: The sample contains more than one DNA sequence encoding this CDR3. The rearrangement links TRBV18 to TRBJ2-7; maybe TRBD2 (5 bases). Germline V CDR1 and CDR2: KGHSH, LQKENI. The CDR3 extends over 13 amino acids. V lost 2 bases, J lost 7 bases, and 12 bases lay in between. CDR3 nucleotides: TGTGCCAGCTCACCAGGTGGTCCGGGGGAGCAGTACTTC. Translation gives CASSPGGPGEQYF.

The rearrangement uses TRBV28 and TRBJ2-7; D is undetermined. Trimming took off 6 bases at V and 3 bases at J, with 18 bases between the two ends. CDR3 length equals 15 residues. Germline-derived CDR1 and CDR2 are MDHEN and SYDVKM. CDR3 coding DNA: TGTGCCAGCAGCCAAAACCCGAGCCCGATCTACGAGCAGTACTTC. Protein product: CASSQNPSPIYEQYF.

V usage is TRBV10-1 and J usage is TRBJ2-7, with TRBD2 matching over 12 bases. The CDR3 totals 14 residues. The junction had 5 bases not matched to a gene; V was cut back by 7 bases and J by 4 bases. The germline V gene encodes CDR1 WNHNN and CDR2 SYGVQD (reference sequence). The DNA of the CDR3 is TGCGCCAGCACTGGGACTAGCGGGCTTTACGAGCAGTACTTC. Residues: CASTGTSGLYEQYF.